This is a list of T cell receptor beta chains from one sample in a study of neurological immune-mediated disorders. TCRdb called the 5' RACE reads again in MiXCR, with one record for every CDR3 protein. The repertoire holds around 21,000 distinct CDR3 sequences, with about 7.5% as singletons. The sequencing input was CD8+ T cells from blood. The receptors were sampled from a young woman with HTLV-1-associated myelopathy (HAM/TSP). Each CDR3 is given with its conserved first and last residue. Fields, in order: D gene, V gene, J gene, clone size, CDR3 protein, CDR3 DNA. The D gene is left open where the match is weak. Part of the rows lack a size; the others show once, few, many or a class for expanded clones.

D: TRBD1; V: TRBV27; J: TRBJ2-7; size: .; CDR3: CASSLSLGQANSYEQYF; DNA: TGTGCCAGCAGTTTATCCTTGGGACAGGCGAACTCCTACGAGCAGTACTTC
D: .; V: TRBV11-2; J: TRBJ2-7; size: many; CDR3: CASRDPSPKLRF; DNA: TGTGCCAGCAGGGACCCCTCCCCGAAGCTACGGTTC
D: .; V: TRBV10-3; J: TRBJ2-7; size: many; CDR3: CAISEPGEQYF; DNA: TGTGCCATCAGTGAACCCGGGGAGCAGTACTTC
D: TRBD1; V: TRBV7-9; J: TRBJ1-1; size: .; CDR3: CASSQTGAAEAFF; DNA: TGTGCCAGCAGCCAAACAGGGGCCGCTGAAGCTTTCTTT
D: .; V: TRBV5-1; J: TRBJ2-3; size: many; CDR3: CASSIWATDTQYF; DNA: TGCGCCAGCAGCATTTGGGCGACAGATACGCAGTATTTT
D: .; V: TRBV7-3; J: TRBJ1-2; size: .; CDR3: CASSFYICSADTGIVSYGYTF; DNA: .
D: .; V: TRBV11-3; J: TRBJ1-1; size: many; CDR3: CASSLVQRNTEAFF; DNA: TGTGCCAGCAGCTTAGTTCAGAGGAACACTGAAGCTTTCTTT
D: TRBD2; V: TRBV19; J: TRBJ2-3; size: many; CDR3: CASSMDPTSGETADTQYF; DNA: TGTGCCAGTAGTATGGACCCGACTAGCGGGGAGACGGCAGATACGCAGTATTTT
D: TRBD2; V: TRBV20-1; J: TRBJ2-3; size: many; CDR3: CSASGAGGRVEDTQYF; DNA: TGCAGTGCTAGTGGAGCGGGGGGCCGGGTAGAAGATACGCAGTATTTT
D: TRBD2; V: TRBV4-2; J: TRBJ2-1; size: many; CDR3: CASSQDRSAGGLFEQFF; DNA: TGTGCCAGCAGCCAAGATAGGTCAGCGGGGGGGCTCTTTGAGCAGTTCTTC
D: .; V: TRBV11-1; J: TRBJ1-1; size: many; CDR3: CASSLRGPGTEAFF; DNA: TGTGCCAGCAGCTTACGGGGGCCCGGCACTGAAGCTTTCTTT
D: .; V: TRBV11-1; J: TRBJ2-7; size: many; CDR3: CASSLESPYEQYF; DNA: TGTGCCAGCAGCTTAGAATCCCCCTACGAGCAGTACTTC
D: TRBD2; V: TRBV9; J: TRBJ2-1; size: many; CDR3: CASSVASGTTNEQFF; DNA: TGTGCCAGCAGCGTAGCTAGCGGGACAACCAATGAGCAGTTCTTC
D: .; V: TRBV5-1; J: TRBJ1-1; size: many; CDR3: CASSWDVNTEAFF; DNA: TGCGCCAGCAGCTGGGATGTGAACACTGAAGCTTTCTTT
D: .; V: TRBV30; J: TRBJ1-2; size: medium-sized; CDR3: CAWSQHRNYGYTF; DNA: TGTGCCTGGAGCCAACACAGAAACTATGGCTACACCTTC
D: .; V: TRBV12-3/TRBV12-4; J: TRBJ1-2; size: .; CDR3: CASSRFGVDYGYTF; DNA: TGTGCCAGCAGCCGGTTCGGGGTGGACTATGGCTACACCTTC
D: .; V: TRBV4-2; J: TRBJ2-3; size: medium-sized; CDR3: CASSQDRRGGSDTQYF; DNA: TGTGCCAGCAGCCAAGATAGGCGGGGCGGATCAGATACGCAGTATTTT
D: .; V: TRBV19; J: TRBJ2-3; size: many; CDR3: CASSPIEISRTDTQYF; DNA: TGTGCCAGTAGTCCCATTGAGATTTCTCGGACAGATACGCAGTATTTT
D: TRBD1; V: TRBV27; J: TRBJ1-2; size: many; CDR3: CASSFRQGATNYGYTF; DNA: TGTGCCAGCAGTTTTAGACAGGGGGCGACTAACTATGGCTACACCTTC
D: .; V: TRBV14; J: TRBJ1-1; size: many; CDR3: CASSLAVGTEAFF; DNA: TGTGCCAGCAGCCTCGCAGTGGGCACTGAAGCTTTCTTT
D: .; V: TRBV5-1; J: TRBJ1-1; size: many; CDR3: CASSRWGGFRTEAFF; DNA: TGCGCCAGCAGCCGTTGGGGGGGATTTAGAACTGAAGCTTTCTTT
D: TRBD1; V: TRBV13; J: TRBJ1-2; size: many; CDR3: CASSPSDRAVYDGYTF; DNA: TGTGCCAGCAGCCCAAGTGACAGGGCAGTTTATGATGGCTACACCTTC
D: TRBD1; V: TRBV5-1; J: TRBJ2-7; size: many; CDR3: CASSFTGVGYEQYF; DNA: TGCGCCAGCAGCTTCACAGGGGTAGGGTACGAGCAGTACTTC
D: TRBD1; V: TRBV7-9; J: TRBJ2-1; size: many; CDR3: CASSTRTGDYNNEQFF; DNA: TGTGCCAGCAGCACACGGACAGGGGACTACAACAATGAGCAGTTCTTC
D: .; V: TRBV10-3; J: TRBJ2-3; size: many; CDR3: CAISEGRSTDTQYF; DNA: TGTGCCATCAGTGAGGGGCGGAGCACAGATACGCAGTATTTT
D: .; V: TRBV7-2; J: TRBJ2-1; size: many; CDR3: CASSSARGIDEQFF; DNA: TGTGCCAGCAGCTCGGCGCGAGGGATCGATGAGCAGTTCTTC
D: .; V: TRBV19; J: TRBJ1-1; size: many; CDR3: CASSYWENTEAFF; DNA: TGTGCCAGTAGTTACTGGGAGAACACTGAAGCTTTCTTT
D: TRBD1; V: TRBV5-1; J: TRBJ1-1; size: many; CDR3: CASSPQGVEVNTEAFF; DNA: TGCGCCAGCAGTCCTCAGGGGGTGGAAGTGAACACTGAAGCTTTCTTT
D: .; V: TRBV19; J: TRBJ2-7; size: many; CDR3: CASSPQGYEQYF; DNA: TGTGCCAGTAGTCCACAGGGCTACGAGCAGTACTTC
D: .; V: TRBV2; J: TRBJ2-1; size: many; CDR3: CASSGTGNSYNEQFF; DNA: TGTGCCAGCAGTGGTACGGGGAACTCCTACAATGAGCAGTTCTTC
D: .; V: TRBV6-6; J: TRBJ1-4; size: many; CDR3: CASSYSRGGRGEKLFF; DNA: TGTGCCAGCAGTTATTCCCGGGGGGGCCGAGGTGAAAAACTGTTTTTT
D: .; V: TRBV19; J: TRBJ1-1; size: many; CDR3: CASGLLNTEAFF; DNA: TGTGCCAGCGGACTCCTGAACACTGAAGCTTTCTTT
D: .; V: TRBV9; J: TRBJ2-7; size: many; CDR3: CASSGDYEQYF; DNA: TGTGCCAGCAGCGGAGACTACGAGCAGTACTTC
D: TRBD1; V: TRBV19; J: TRBJ1-5; size: many; CDR3: CASSMSDRVNQPQHF; DNA: TGTGCCAGTAGTATGTCGGACAGGGTCAATCAGCCCCAGCATTTT
D: .; V: TRBV11-1; J: TRBJ2-1; size: many; CDR3: CASSRAGGRSEQFF; DNA: TGTGCCAGCAGCCGGGCCGGTGGCCGGAGTGAGCAGTTCTTC
D: .; V: TRBV20-1; J: TRBJ1-1; size: many; CDR3: CSARDMVFGGSSTEAFF; DNA: TGCAGTGCTAGAGATATGGTTTTTGGGGGCTCGAGCACTGAAGCTTTCTTT
D: .; V: TRBV10-3; J: TRBJ1-6; size: many; CDR3: CAISEGVGHNSPLHF; DNA: TGTGCCATCAGTGAGGGAGTAGGTCATAATTCACCCCTCCACTTT
D: .; V: TRBV5-6; J: TRBJ2-7; size: many; CDR3: CASSPMTGTYEQYF; DNA: TGTGCCAGCAGCCCGATGACTGGTACCTACGAGCAGTACTTC
D: .; V: TRBV3-1; J: TRBJ2-6; size: many; CDR3: CASSQGVGGGANVLTF; DNA: TGTGCCAGCAGCCAAGGTGTGGGCGGTGGGGCCAACGTCCTGACTTTC
D: .; V: TRBV30; J: TRBJ1-1; size: few; CDR3: CAWSFGMNTEAFF; DNA: TGTGCCTGGAGTTTCGGGATGAACACTGAAGCTTTCTTT
D: .; V: TRBV29-1; J: TRBJ2-2; size: many; CDR3: CSVVGPGQEQNTGELFF; DNA: TGCAGCGTTGTTGGCCCGGGGCAGGAGCAGAACACCGGGGAGCTGTTTTTT
D: TRBD1; V: TRBV7-9; J: TRBJ2-3; size: many; CDR3: CASSPTRAGQGEDTQYF; DNA: TGTGCCAGCAGCCCTACAAGAGCGGGACAGGGTGAAGATACGCAGTATTTT
D: TRBD2; V: TRBV9; J: TRBJ2-7; size: many; CDR3: CASSLGGLAGDTEQYF; DNA: TGTGCCAGCAGCCTCGGAGGACTAGCGGGGGATACCGAGCAGTACTTC
D: .; V: TRBV7-3; J: TRBJ2-7; size: .; CDR3: CASSFYICSARDYRYSYEQYF; DNA: .
D: .; V: TRBV20-1; J: TRBJ1-6; size: .; CDR3: CSARAGLLNSPLHF; DNA: TGCAGTGCTAGAGCGGGGCTACTAAATTCACCCCTCCACTTT